The present T cell receptor beta chain was sequenced within a study of blood T cell repertoires in COVID-19. About the study: Donors in the United States, Italy and Spain gave samples during acute or convalescent COVID-19. Nucleic acid was either cDNA or gDNA, and it came from T cells, B-cell-depleted T cells, or PBMCs.

The V end lost 7 bases, the J end lost 1 base, and 13 bases lay between the germline ends. Germline values: CDR1 MGHDK, CDR2 SYGVNS. The CDR3 covers 14 residues. In the original analysis: It was from reference gene primer amplification that nucleated cell counts were estimated. TCRdb's copy holds only in-frame clones and misses some; the assay was immunoSEQ multiplex PCR. V, J and clone size are taken as reported in that table, and D and trimming were inferred from the DNA itself. The sample includes a few hundred thousand clones, roughly 82% of them seen just once. The chain links TRBV25-1 to TRBJ2-5, with a weak D call TRBD2 (6 bases). Sequenced sample: peripheral blood. The sequence derives from a woman in her 50s with acute or convalescent COVID-19. The CDR3 coding sequence is TGTGCCAGCATTGGTTGGGAGGTCCAAGAGACCCAGTACTTC. It translates to CASIGWEVQETQYF.